This T cell receptor (beta chain) was captured in a study of patients and donors after allogeneic stem cell transplantation (TCRdb year 2020). The library was obtained by RT-PCR. The sequencer listed for this sample is NextSeq 550. In TCRdb, the public reads were trimmed at Q25 with fastp and aligned with MiXCR, with productive beta chains retained. Rows are combined by CDR3 protein, so each entry shows the most common genes and DNA. This sample has approximately 200,000 distinct CDR3 sequences in its table, and more than 35% of those were observed once. The leading ten clones occupy 33% of the sample. As regards this clonotype: Its antigen remains unidentified. No much larger clone is present one base from it, and per-base qualities are unavailable.

Spanning cysteine to phenylalanine, the CDR3 consists of 16 amino acids. The DNA shown is the 48-base CDR3, in frame from base 1. V is trimmed back by 7 bases and J by 0 bases, and the junction contains 7 bases that no gene match accounts for. From a lookup of the germline V gene, CDR1 and CDR2 are SQVTM and ANQGSEA. The sequence derives from a human donor who was either an allogeneic HSCT recipient or a stem cell or donor lymphocyte infusion donor (not recorded which). It is not recorded whose cells these are; they may come from a transplant donor. The chain is made from TRBV29-1 and TRBJ1-3; TRBD1 aligns with 12 central bases. Sequencing was carried out using blood, either unsorted or a sorted T cell fraction (not recorded which). The CDR3 reads CSGRDRGPDSGNTIYF. The nucleotides read TGCAGCGGTCGGGACAGGGGGCCCGACTCTGGAAACACCATATATTTT.